The text below deals with one TCR beta chain. This sample was included in a study of blood T cell repertoires in COVID-19. Some clones are missing from TCRdb's copy, which holds only in-frame ones; the method was immunoSEQ multiplex PCR. The table includes around 210,000 clones, roughly four fifths detected once. The CDR3 covers 15 residues. V was cut by 0 bases and J by 3 bases, with 12 bases left in between. Germline V gene sequence: CDR1 SGHNT, CDR2 YYREEE (reference sequence). The V and J genes are TRBV5-4 and TRBJ1-1; no definite D call. The receptor's source is a woman older than 75 with COVID-19, enrolled during active disease. Sequencing was carried out using peripheral blood. As DNA, the CDR3 is TGTGCCAGCAGCTTGGGAGGGAGGGAGGACACTGAAGCTTTCTTT. Its protein is CASSLGGREDTEAFF.